Below are 16 T cell receptor beta chains sequenced from a single sample in a study of post-analysis software for immune sequencing data. Findings and caveats of the study: TRBV segments more frequent in patients than in controls numbered a few and included TRBV5-6, TRBV5-1 and TRBV20-1.

Which antigens these TCRs recognize remains unknown. cDNA libraries of TCR beta carried unique molecular identifiers. Via MiXCR, TCRdb re-called the PCR reads, giving one row per CDR3 protein. The sample carries hundreds of thousands of distinct CDR3 sequences, 25% to 30% recorded once. What was sequenced was blood. The receptors derive from a girl under 18 with multiple sclerosis.

This clonotype was seen repeatedly, ten times or more. The genes are TRBV3-1 and TRBJ1-2; D remains unclear. Germline loops: CDR1 LGHDT, CDR2 YNNKEL (reference sequence). The germline V and J ends were trimmed by 4 bases and 4 bases, with 10 bases remaining between them. CDR3 size: 13 residues. The CDR3 DNA reads TGTGCCAGCAGCCTCAGGAACATCTATGGCTACACCTTC. This encodes CASSLRNIYGYTF.

The chain uses TRBV12-3 or TRBV12-4 and TRBJ2-7; unclear D gene. Trimming pared 4 bases from V and 0 bases from J, leaving 10 bases between. The CDR3 contains 14 residues. The CDR3 loop reads CASSWAGSSYEQYF. DNA of the CDR3: TGTGCCAGCAGTTGGGCAGGCAGCTCCTACGAGCAGTACTTC.

The chain employs TRBV27 and TRBJ1-1; D not resolved. Trimming took 2 bases from V and 1 from J, leaving 11 bases between them. The CDR3 has 15 amino acids. Per the germline V gene, CDR1 is MNHEY and CDR2 is SMNVEV (reference sequence). This CDR3 is CASSLPGRENTEAFF. The CDR3 nucleotides are TGTGCCAGCAGTTTACCCGGACGGGAGAACACTGAAGCTTTCTTT.

This clonotype occurred a few times. This chain connects TRBV6-6 to TRBJ2-7; the match to TRBD2 covers 8 bases. The germline V gene has CDR1 MNHNY and CDR2 SVGAGI (reference sequence). Losses at the gene ends were 6 bases for V and 2 bases for J; bases not matched to a gene: 9. This CDR3 spans 15 amino acids. CDR3 sequence reads: CASSTASGSPYEQYF. The CDR3 DNA sequence: TGTGCCAGCAGCACCGCTAGCGGGTCGCCCTACGAGCAGTACTTC.

V gene TRBV5-1 combines with J gene TRBJ1-1; D is unresolved. The CDR3 is 15 residues long. V was shortened by 0 bases and J by 0 bases, with 9 bases between the two germline ends. The germline gives CDR1 SGHRS, CDR2 YFSETQ. The CDR3 loop reads CASSLGRRVNTEAFF. DNA for the CDR3: TGCGCCAGCAGCTTGGGCCGGCGAGTGAACACTGAAGCTTTCTTT.

This chain connects TRBV6-5 to TRBJ1-4, with D perhaps matching TRBD1 (5 bases). The CDR3 consists of 15 residues. V lost 6 bases and J lost 8, with 19 bases in between. Germline V lookup: CDR1 MNHEY, CDR2 SVGAGI. This CDR3 reads CASSIDRDRGEKLFF. CDR3 in DNA: TGTGCCAGCAGCATTGACCGGGACCGCGGGGAAAAACTGTTTTTT.

This clonotype has just one count. This chain uses TRBV9 with TRBJ2-2; 7 bases match TRBD2. Germline V gene sequence: CDR1 SGDLS, CDR2 YYNGEE. V gave up 0 bases and J gave up 3 bases; unmatched junction bases: 5. There are 16 residues in the CDR3. CDR3 DNA sequence: TGTGCCAGCAGCGTAGTTTCAGGGAGGGACACCGGGGAGCTGTTTTTT. Protein: CASSVVSGRDTGELFF. Drawing the rest from reference TRBV9 and TRBJ2-2, the complete variable domain is DSGVTQTPKHLITATGQRVTLRCSPRSGDLSVYWYQQSLDQGLQFLIQYYNGEERAKGNILERFSAQQFPDLHSELNLSSLELGDSALYFCASSVVSGRDTGELFFGEGSRLTVL.

The rearrangement uses TRBV20-1 and TRBJ2-1; the D is unclear. The CDR3 totals 15 residues. Trimming stripped 5 bases from V and 0 bases from J, with 14 bases between. Germline lookup yields CDR1 DFQATT and CDR2 SNEGSKA (reference sequence). The CDR3 loop reads CSAQRTLSSYNEQFF. CDR3 DNA sequence: TGCAGTGCTCAACGGACCTTGAGCTCCTACAATGAGCAGTTCTTC.

In its sample, this clonotype was seen many times. V usage is TRBV20-1 and J usage is TRBJ2-6; possibly TRBD1 or TRBD2 for D (5 bases each). The CDR3 sequence is 14 residues long. With 6 bases removed from V and 4 bases from J, the gap between germline ends came to 13 bases. Germline CDR1 and CDR2: DFQATT and SNEGSKA (reference sequence). CDR3 region: CSAPEGYGANVLTF. CDR3 in DNA: TGCAGTGCCCCCGAGGGGTACGGGGCCAACGTCCTGACTTTC.

The chain is built from TRBV6-2 or TRBV6-3 and TRBJ2-7, with D maybe TRBD2 (7 bases). The germline V and J ends were trimmed by 7 bases and 5 bases, with 15 bases remaining between them. The CDR3 is 13 amino acids. CDR1 MNHEY and CDR2 SVGEGT come from the germline V gene. As DNA, the CDR3 is TGTGCCAGCACAGCAAGGGGGAGGGACGAGCAGTACTTC. Amino acid sequence: CASTARGRDEQYF.

J is TRBJ2-1 and V is TRBV20-1; a weak D match, TRBD2 (6 bases). Germline V lookup: CDR1 DFQATT, CDR2 SNEGSKA (reference sequence). This CDR3 is 15 amino acids long. V dropped 3 bases and J dropped 8 bases, with 20 bases sitting between them. The CDR3 region has the DNA TGCAGTGCTAGGAGGCCTAGCGAGGGTTCTGATGAGCAGTTCTTC. The encoded protein is CSARRPSEGSDEQFF.

This clonotype came up many times. In DNA, the CDR3 is TGCAGTGCTAGGGTTCCAAGAGGTGAGCAGTTCTTC. Encoded protein: CSARVPRGEQFF. The chain is built from TRBV20-1 and TRBJ2-1, with unresolved D. V was cut by 3 bases and J by 9 bases, with 12 bases left in between. CDR1 and CDR2 (germline): DFQATT, SNEGSKA (reference sequence). CDR3 length: 12 amino acids.

V and J are TRBV7-9 and TRBJ2-3; D may be TRBD1 (6 bases). Trimming shortened V by 4 bases and J by 2 bases, and 16 bases separated the two germline ends. Germline V gene sequence: CDR1 SEHNR, CDR2 FQNEAQ (reference sequence). The CDR3 sequence is 16 residues long. CDR3 region: CASSSRTVEDTDTQYF. Written as DNA, the CDR3 is TGTGCCAGCAGCTCCCGGACAGTTGAAGACACAGATACGCAGTATTTT.

V is TRBV28 and J is TRBJ2-1; no clear D. The V end was cut by 0 bases, the J end by 8 bases, with 8 bases between. CDR3 size: 13 residues. Looked up from germline, CDR1 is MDHEN and CDR2 is SYDVKM. CDR3: CASSLWGLDEQFF. CDR3 in DNA: TGTGCCAGCAGTTTATGGGGCTTGGATGAGCAGTTCTTC.

This chain links TRBV6-4 with TRBJ1-4, with TRBD1 matching 9 bases. The CDR3 is 14 residues long. In germline, CDR1 is MRHNA, CDR2 SNTAGT. The V and J ends lost 1 base and 8 bases, in that order; junction bases with no gene match: 2. Here the CDR3 DNA reads TGTGCCAGCAGTGACTGGGACAGGGCCGAAAAACTGTTTTTT. It codes for CASSDWDRAEKLFF.

The chain links TRBV3-1 to TRBJ1-2; no firm D call. V lost 6 bases to trimming and J lost 2 bases, with 28 bases between them. This CDR3 is built from 19 residues. The germline V gene has CDR1 LGHDT and CDR2 YNNKEL (reference sequence). The CDR3 nucleotides are TGTGCCAGCAGGCCAAACTCCGTGGGCCTCGGGGTCAAGAACTATGGCTACACCTTC. It codes for CASRPNSVGLGVKNYGYTF.